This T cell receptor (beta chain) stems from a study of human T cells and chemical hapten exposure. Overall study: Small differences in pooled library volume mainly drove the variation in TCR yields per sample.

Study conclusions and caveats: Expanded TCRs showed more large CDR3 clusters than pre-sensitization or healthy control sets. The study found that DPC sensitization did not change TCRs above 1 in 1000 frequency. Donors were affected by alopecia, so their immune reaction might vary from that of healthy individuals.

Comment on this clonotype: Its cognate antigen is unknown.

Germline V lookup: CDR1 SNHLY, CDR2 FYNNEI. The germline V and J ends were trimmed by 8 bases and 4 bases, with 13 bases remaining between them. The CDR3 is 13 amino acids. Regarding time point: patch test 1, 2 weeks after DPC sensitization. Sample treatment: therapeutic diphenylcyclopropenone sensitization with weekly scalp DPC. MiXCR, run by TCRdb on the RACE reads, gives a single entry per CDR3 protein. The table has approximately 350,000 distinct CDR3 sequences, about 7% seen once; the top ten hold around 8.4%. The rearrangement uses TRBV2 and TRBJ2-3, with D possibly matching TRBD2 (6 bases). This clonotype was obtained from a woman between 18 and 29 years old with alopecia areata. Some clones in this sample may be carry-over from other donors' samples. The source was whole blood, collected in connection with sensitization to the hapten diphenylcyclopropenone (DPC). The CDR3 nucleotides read TGTGCCAGCCACGGGGGTCGTGCAGATACGCAGTATTTT. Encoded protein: CASHGGRADTQYF.